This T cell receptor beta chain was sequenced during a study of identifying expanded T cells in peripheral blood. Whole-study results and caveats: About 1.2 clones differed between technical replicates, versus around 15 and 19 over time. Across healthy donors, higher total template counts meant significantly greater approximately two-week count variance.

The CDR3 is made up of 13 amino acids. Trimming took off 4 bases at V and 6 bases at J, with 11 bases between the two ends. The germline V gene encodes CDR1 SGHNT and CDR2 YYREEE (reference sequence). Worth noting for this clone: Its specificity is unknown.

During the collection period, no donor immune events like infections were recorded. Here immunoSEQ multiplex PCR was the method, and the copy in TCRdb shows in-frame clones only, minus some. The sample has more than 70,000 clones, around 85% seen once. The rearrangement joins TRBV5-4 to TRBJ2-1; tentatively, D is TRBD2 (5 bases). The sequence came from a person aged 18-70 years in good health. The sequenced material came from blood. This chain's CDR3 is CASSATRGNEQFF. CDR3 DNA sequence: TGTGCCAGCAGCGCCACTAGAGGCAATGAGCAGTTCTTC. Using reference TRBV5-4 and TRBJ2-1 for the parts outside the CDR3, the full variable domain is ETGVTQSPTHLIKTRGQQVTLRCSSQSGHNTVSWYQQALGQGPQFIFQYYREEENGRGNFPPRFSGLQFPNYSSELNVNALELDDSALYLCASSATRGNEQFFGPGTRLTVL.